This T cell receptor (beta chain) emerged from a study of glioma-infiltrating T cells. Amplification of TCR alpha and beta CDR3 regions from RNA used iRepertoire nested multiplex PCR. For one-step reverse transcription and amplification, about 85-400 ng of tissue mRNA or PBMC total RNA was used. TCRdb processed the multiplex PCR reads anew with MiXCR; each CDR3 protein has one entry. The top ten hold 35% of the sample, which has 110,000 or so distinct CDR3 sequences, 25% to 30% seen once. Ten or more counts support this clonotype. Its cognate antigen is unknown. General observations from the study: Only very few CDR3 sequences appeared in both tissue and blood. Tissue-blood divergence was below expectation in non-neoplastic patients, above in gliomas.

The germline CDR1 and CDR2 sequences are MDHEN and SYDVKM. The CDR3 is 16 residues long. V shed 5 bases and J 6 bases; nucleotides not matched to a gene: 6. The chain links TRBV28 to TRBJ2-1; TRBD2 agrees at 14 bases. The material sequenced was glioma tissue, nonneoplastic brain tissue, or PBMCs (not recorded which). The clonotype comes from a human donor with low-grade glioma or glioblastoma, undergoing nonglioma brain surgery, or in good health (not recorded which). The chain's CDR3 is CASSPGTSGGPNEQFF. As DNA, the CDR3 is TGTGCCAGCAGTCCCGGGACTAGCGGGGGTCCCAATGAGCAGTTCTTC.